Sequencing of this T cell receptor beta chain was carried out in a study of OX40 agonist ivuxolimab in advanced cancers. At the level of the study: From roughly 20 to 85 years was the age range, with a mean of approximately 58 years, and approximately 80% were male. Past anti-PD-1, anti-PD-L1 or anti-CTLA-4 therapy was accepted, and roughly 40% had received some.

Baseline was the first blood sampling point, followed by cycle 4 day 1 and cycle 7 day 1. This clone occurred once. Sequenced by immunoSEQ multiplex PCR; TCRdb stores in-frame clones only, minus some. The sample shows approximately 80,000 clones, approximately 85% of them seen only once. Germline loops: CDR1 MNHNS, CDR2 SASEGT. The CDR3 contains 13 residues. The V and J ends lost 6 bases and 4 bases respectively, with 9 bases between them. The rearrangement joins TRBV6-1 to TRBJ2-2; TRBD2 might be the D (5 bases). Specimen: CD4+ or CD8+ T cells sorted from blood, collected in a trial of the OX40 agonist ivuxolimab. The TCR comes from an adult with an advanced solid tumor such as melanoma, head and neck, liver or kidney cancer. Here the CDR3 DNA reads TGTGCCAGCAGAAGAAGCGGCACCGGGGAGCTGTTTTTT. As protein: CASRRSGTGELFF.